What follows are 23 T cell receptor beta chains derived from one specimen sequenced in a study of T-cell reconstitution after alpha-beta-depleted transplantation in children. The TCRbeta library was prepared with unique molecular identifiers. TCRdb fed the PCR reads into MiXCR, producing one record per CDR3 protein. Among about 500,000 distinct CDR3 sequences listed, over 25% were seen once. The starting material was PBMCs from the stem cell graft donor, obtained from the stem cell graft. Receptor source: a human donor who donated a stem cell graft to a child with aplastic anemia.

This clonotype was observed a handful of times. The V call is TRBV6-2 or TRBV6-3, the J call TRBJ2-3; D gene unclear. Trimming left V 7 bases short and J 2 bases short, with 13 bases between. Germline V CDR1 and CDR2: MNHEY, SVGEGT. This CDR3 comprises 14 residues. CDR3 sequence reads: CASTWRGYTDTQYF. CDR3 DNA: TGTGCCAGCACTTGGCGTGGGTACACAGATACGCAGTATTTT.

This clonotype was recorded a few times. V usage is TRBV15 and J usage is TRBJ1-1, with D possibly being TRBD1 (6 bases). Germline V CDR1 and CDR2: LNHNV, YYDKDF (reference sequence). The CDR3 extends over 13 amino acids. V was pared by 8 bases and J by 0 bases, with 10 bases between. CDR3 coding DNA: TGTGCCACCGGGAACAGGGTGAACACTGAAGCTTTCTTT. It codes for CATGNRVNTEAFF.

CDR3 residues: CASSFGRGDQPQHF. CDR3 sequence (DNA): TGTGCCAGCAGTTTTGGTCGGGGCGATCAGCCCCAGCATTTT. The V call is TRBV6-5, the J call TRBJ1-5; tentatively, D is TRBD1 (5 bases). This CDR3 is built from 14 residues. Germline V lookup: CDR1 MNHEY, CDR2 SVGAGI. Trimming pared 4 bases from V and 5 bases from J, leaving 12 bases between.

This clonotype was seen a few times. CDR3 protein: CASSAEATDTQYF. The CDR3, as DNA: TGTGCCAGCAGTGCGGAGGCCACAGATACGCAGTATTTT. This chain connects TRBV2 to TRBJ2-3; D may be TRBD2 (5 bases). The V and J ends lost 4 bases and 2 bases respectively, with 7 bases between them. Germline assignment: CDR1 SNHLY and CDR2 FYNNEI. The CDR3 extends over 13 amino acids. The complete variable domain, with remaining parts taken from reference TRBV2 and TRBJ2-3, reads EPEVTQTPSHQVTQMGQEVILRCVPISNHLYFYWYRQILGQKVEFLVSFYNNEISEKSEIFDDQFSVERPDGSNFTLKIRSTKLEDSAMYFCASSAEATDTQYFGPGTRLTVL.

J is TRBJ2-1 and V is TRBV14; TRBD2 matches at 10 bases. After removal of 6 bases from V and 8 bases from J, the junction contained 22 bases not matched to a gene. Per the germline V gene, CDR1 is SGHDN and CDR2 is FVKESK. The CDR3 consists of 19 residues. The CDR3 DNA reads TGTGCCAGCAGACCAAGTAGGCGGGAATCTAGCGGGAGAATCTATGAGCAGTTCTTC. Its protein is CASRPSRRESSGRIYEQFF.

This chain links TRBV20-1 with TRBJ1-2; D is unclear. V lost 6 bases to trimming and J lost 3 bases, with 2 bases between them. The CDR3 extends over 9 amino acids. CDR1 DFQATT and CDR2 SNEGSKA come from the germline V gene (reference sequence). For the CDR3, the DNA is TGCAGTGCCGACTATGGCTACACCTTC. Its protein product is CSADYGYTF.

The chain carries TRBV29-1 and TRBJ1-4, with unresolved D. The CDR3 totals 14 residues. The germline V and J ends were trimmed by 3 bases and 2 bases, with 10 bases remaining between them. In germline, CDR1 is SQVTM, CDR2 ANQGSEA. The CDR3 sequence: CSVEAPGTNEKLFF. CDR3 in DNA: TGCAGCGTTGAGGCTCCGGGGACTAATGAAAAACTGTTTTTT.

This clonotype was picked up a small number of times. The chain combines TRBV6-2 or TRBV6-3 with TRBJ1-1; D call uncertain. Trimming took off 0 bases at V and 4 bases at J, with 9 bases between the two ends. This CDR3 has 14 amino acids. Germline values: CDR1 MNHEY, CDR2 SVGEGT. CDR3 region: CASSYSGGITEAFF. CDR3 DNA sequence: TGTGCCAGCAGTTACTCGGGAGGGATCACTGAAGCTTTCTTT.

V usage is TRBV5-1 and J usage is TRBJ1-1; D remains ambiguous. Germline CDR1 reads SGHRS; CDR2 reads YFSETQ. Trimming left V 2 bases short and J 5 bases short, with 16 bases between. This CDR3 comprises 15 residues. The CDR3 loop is CASSFPGVAGTEAFF. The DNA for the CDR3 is TGCGCCAGCAGCTTTCCGGGAGTTGCGGGGACTGAAGCTTTCTTT.

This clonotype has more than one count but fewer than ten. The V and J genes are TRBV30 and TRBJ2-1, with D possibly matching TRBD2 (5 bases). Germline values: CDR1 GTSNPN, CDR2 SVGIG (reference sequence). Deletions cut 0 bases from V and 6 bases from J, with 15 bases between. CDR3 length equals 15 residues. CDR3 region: CAWSVGGYIGNEQFF. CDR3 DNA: TGTGCCTGGAGTGTAGGAGGCTATATAGGCAATGAGCAGTTCTTC.

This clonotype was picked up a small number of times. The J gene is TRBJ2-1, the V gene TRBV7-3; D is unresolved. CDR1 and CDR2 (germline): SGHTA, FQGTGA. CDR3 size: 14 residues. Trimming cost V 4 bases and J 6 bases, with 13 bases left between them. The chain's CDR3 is CASSSSPESNEQFF. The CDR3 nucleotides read TGTGCCAGCAGCTCCTCGCCGGAATCCAATGAGCAGTTCTTC. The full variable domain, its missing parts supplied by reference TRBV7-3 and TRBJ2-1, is GAGVSQTPSNKVTEKGKYVELRCDPISGHTALYWYRQSLGQGPEFLIYFQGTGAADDSGLPNDRFFAVRPEGSVSTLKIQRTERGDSAVYLCASSSSPESNEQFFGPGTRLTVL.

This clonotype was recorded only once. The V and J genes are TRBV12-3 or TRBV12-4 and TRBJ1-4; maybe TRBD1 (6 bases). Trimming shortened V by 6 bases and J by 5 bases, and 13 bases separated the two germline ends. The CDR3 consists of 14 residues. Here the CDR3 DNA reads TGTGCCAGCAGACGGGGACAACTCAATGAAAAACTGTTTTTT. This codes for CASRRGQLNEKLFF.

CDR3 amino acids: CSVVLTRGQEAFF. CDR3 nucleotides: TGCAGCGTTGTATTAACCAGGGGGCAGGAAGCTTTCTTT. The chain links TRBV29-1 to TRBJ1-1; the match to TRBD1 covers 8 bases. The V segment lost 4 bases and the J segment 8 bases; nucleotides outside the gene matches: 9. The CDR3 runs to 13 residues. Germline CDR1 and CDR2: SQVTM and ANQGSEA.

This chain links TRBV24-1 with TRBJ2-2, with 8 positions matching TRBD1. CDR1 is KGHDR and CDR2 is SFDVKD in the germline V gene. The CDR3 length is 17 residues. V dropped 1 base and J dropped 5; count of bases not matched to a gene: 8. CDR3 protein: CATSDFWQGASTGELFF. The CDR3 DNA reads TGTGCCACCAGTGATTTTTGGCAGGGGGCGAGTACCGGGGAGCTGTTTTTT.

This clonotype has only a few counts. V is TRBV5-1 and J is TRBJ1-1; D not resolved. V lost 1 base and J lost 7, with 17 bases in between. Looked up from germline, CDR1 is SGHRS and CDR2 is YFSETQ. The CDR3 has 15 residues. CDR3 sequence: CASSLIGPRAGEAFF. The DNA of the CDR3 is TGCGCCAGCAGCTTGATAGGACCCCGGGCGGGTGAAGCTTTCTTT. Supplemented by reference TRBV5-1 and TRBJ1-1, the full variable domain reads KAGVTQTPRYLIKTRGQQVTLSCSPISGHRSVSWYQQTPGQGLQFLFEYFSETQRNKGNFPGRFSGRQFSNSRSEMNVSTLELGDSALYLCASSLIGPRAGEAFFGQGTRLTVV.

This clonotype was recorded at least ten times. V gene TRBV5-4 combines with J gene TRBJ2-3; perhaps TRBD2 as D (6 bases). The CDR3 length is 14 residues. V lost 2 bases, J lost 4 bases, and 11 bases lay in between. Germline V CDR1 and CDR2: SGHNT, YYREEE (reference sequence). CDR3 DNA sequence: TGTGCCAGCAGCTTCCGGGGGTCCGCAGATACGCAGTATTTT. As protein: CASSFRGSADTQYF.

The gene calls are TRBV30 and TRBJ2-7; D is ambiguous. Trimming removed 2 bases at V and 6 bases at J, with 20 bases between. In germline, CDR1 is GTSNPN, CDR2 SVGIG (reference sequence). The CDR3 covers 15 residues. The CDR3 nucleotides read TGTGCCTGGAGTAGAGAGGCTTATAGAGGCGCCGAGCAGTACTTC. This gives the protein CAWSREAYRGAEQYF.

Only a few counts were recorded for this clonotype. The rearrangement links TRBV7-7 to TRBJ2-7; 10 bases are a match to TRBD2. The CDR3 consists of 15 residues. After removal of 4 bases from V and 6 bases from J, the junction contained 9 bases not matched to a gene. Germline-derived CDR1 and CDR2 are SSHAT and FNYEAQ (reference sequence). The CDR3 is CASSSHPASGSEQYV. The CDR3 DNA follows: TGTGCCAGCAGCTCCCACCCGGCTAGCGGGAGCGAGCAGTACGTC.

CDR3: CASTPGQGAWDTEAFF. The CDR3 DNA reads as TGTGCCAGCACCCCGGGACAGGGGGCCTGGGACACTGAAGCTTTCTTT. This chain links TRBV6-1 with TRBJ1-1, with 12 bases fitting TRBD1. The CDR3 contains 16 residues. In germline, CDR1 is MNHNS, CDR2 SASEGT. V lost 7 bases, J lost 3 bases, and 9 bases stayed unmatched.

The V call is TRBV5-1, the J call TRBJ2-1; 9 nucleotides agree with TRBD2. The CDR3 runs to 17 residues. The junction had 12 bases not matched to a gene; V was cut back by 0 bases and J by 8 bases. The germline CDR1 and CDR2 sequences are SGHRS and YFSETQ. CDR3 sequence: CASSLAAGGPEADEQFF. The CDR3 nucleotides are TGCGCCAGCAGCTTGGCGGCGGGAGGGCCGGAGGCCGATGAGCAGTTCTTC. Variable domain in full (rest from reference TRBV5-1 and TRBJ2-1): KAGVTQTPRYLIKTRGQQVTLSCSPISGHRSVSWYQQTPGQGLQFLFEYFSETQRNKGNFPGRFSGRQFSNSRSEMNVSTLELGDSALYLCASSLAAGGPEADEQFFGPGTRLTVL.

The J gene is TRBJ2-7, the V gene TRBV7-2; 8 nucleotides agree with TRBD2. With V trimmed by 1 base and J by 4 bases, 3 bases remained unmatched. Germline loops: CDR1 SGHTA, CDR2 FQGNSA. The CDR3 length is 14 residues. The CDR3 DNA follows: TGTGCCAGCAGCTTAGTACGGGGGGGATACGAGCAGTACTTC. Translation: CASSLVRGGYEQYF.

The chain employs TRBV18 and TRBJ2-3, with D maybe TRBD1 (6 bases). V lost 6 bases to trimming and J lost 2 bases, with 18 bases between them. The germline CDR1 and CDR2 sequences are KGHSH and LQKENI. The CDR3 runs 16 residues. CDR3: CASSPIPGDNTDTQYF. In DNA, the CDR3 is TGTGCCAGCTCTCCTATACCAGGGGACAACACAGATACGCAGTATTTT.

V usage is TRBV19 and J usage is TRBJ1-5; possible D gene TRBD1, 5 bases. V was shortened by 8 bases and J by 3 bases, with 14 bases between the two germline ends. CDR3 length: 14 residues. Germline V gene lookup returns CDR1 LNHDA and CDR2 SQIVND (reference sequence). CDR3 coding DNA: TGTGCCAGTGGTCCGGGACTGTCCAATCAGCCCCAGCATTTT. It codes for CASGPGLSNQPQHF. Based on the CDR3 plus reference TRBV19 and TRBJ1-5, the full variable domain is DGGITQSPKYLFRKEGQNVTLSCEQNLNHDAMYWYRQDPGQGLRLIYYSQIVNDFQKGDIAEGYSVSREKKESFPLTVTSAQKNPTAFYLCASGPGLSNQPQHFGDGTRLSIL.